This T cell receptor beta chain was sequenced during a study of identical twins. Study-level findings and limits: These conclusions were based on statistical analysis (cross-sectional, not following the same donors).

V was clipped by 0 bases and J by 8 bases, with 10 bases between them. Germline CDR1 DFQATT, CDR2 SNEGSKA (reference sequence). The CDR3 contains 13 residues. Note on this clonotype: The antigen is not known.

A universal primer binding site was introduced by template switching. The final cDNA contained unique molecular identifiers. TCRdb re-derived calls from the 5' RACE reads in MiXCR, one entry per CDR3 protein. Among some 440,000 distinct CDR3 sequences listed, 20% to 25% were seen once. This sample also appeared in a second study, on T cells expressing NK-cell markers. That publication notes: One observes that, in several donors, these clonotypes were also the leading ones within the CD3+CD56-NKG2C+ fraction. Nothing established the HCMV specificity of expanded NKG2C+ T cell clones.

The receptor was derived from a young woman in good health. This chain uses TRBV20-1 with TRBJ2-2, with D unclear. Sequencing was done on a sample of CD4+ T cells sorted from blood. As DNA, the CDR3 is TGCAGTGCTAGAGATGAAAGGGTGGGGGAGCTGTTTTTT. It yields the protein CSARDERVGELFF.